What follows describes a single T cell receptor (beta chain). The antigen is undetermined. V dropped 7 bases and J dropped 3; count of bases not matched to a gene: 11. The CDR3 sequence is 16 residues long. CDR1 and CDR2 from the germline V gene are WSHSY and SAAADI. These data come from a study of OX40 agonist ivuxolimab in advanced cancers. Overall study findings and caveats: On average, CD8+ T cells had more expanded clones than CD4+. At 0.1-3.0 mg/kg, partial responders had clonal expansion among the lowest observed.

Assay used: immunoSEQ multiplex PCR; TCRdb lists only in-frame clones, some missing. The repertoire holds some 16,000 clones, with about three quarters as singletons. The receptor was isolated from an adult with an advanced solid tumor such as melanoma, head and neck, liver or kidney cancer. The sequenced sample was CD4+ or CD8+ T cells sorted from blood, obtained in a trial of the OX40 agonist ivuxolimab. The V and J genes are TRBV10-2 and TRBJ2-2, with 7 bases aligning to TRBD2. The CDR3 bases are TGCGCCAGCACCTCTGGGCAGGGAGGGGACACCGGGGAGCTGTTTTTT. Amino acids: CASTSGQGGDTGELFF.